This section outlines one T cell receptor (beta chain) sequence together with its context. The target antigen is unknown. These data are taken from a study of T cell responses to AZD1222 COVID-19 vaccine. Study-level results: Clonal diversity was possibly underestimated; the donors were predominantly white British and more often female. As reported, nearly half of all spike-specific TCRs target variant regions that are unmutated.

Using immunoSEQ multiplex PCR, the repertoire was profiled, and TCRdb retains in-frame clones only, with some absent. The sample includes 150,000 to 200,000 clones, about nine tenths seen only once; the top ten take around 3%. The input for sequencing was peripheral blood, taken on day 0 of AZD1222 vaccination. The TCR was taken from an adult in good health.

The DNA of the CDR3 is TGTGCCAGCAGCTGGGCAACTAATGAAAAACTGTTTTTT. Its protein product is CASSWATNEKLFF. The J gene is TRBJ1-4, the V gene TRBV5-6; D uncertain. Trimming cost V 3 bases and J 0 bases, with 3 bases left between them. CDR1 and CDR2 from the germline V gene are SGHDT and YYEEEE. The CDR3 length is 13 residues. Variable domain in full (rest from reference TRBV5-6 and TRBJ1-4): DAGVTQSPTHLIKTRGQQVTLRCSPKSGHDTVSWYQQALGQGPQFIFQYYEEEERQRGNFPDRFSGHQFPNYSSELNVNALLLGDSALYLCASSWATNEKLFFGSGTQLSVL.